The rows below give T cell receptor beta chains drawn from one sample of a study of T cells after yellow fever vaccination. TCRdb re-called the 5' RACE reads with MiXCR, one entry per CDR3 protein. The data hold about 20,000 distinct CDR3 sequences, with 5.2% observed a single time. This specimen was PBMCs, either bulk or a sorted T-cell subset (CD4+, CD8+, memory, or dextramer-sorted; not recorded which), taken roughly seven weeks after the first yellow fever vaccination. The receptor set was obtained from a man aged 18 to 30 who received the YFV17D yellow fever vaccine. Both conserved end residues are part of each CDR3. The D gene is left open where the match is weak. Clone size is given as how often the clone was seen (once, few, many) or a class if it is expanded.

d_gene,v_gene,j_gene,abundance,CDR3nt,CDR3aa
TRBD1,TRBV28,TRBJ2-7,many,TGTGCCAGCAGTTTAACCGGGACAGGGCTCGTCCACGAGCAGTACTTC,CASSLTGTGLVHEQYF
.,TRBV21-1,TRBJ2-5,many,TGTGCCAGCAGCAAAGGAAAAGGGCCCCGGGACAGGTACCAAGAGACCCAGTACTTC,CASSKGKGPRDRYQETQYF
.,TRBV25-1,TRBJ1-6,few,TGTGCCAGCAGTGAACGGGCAGTTAATTCACCCCTCCACTTT,CASSERAVNSPLHF
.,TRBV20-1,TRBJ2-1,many,TGCAGTGCGCGAGCGTACTCCTACAATGAGCAGTTCTTC,CSARAYSYNEQFF
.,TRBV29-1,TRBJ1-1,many,TGCAGCGTGACTTCAGGGAGGGGCACTGAAGCTTTCTTT,CSVTSGRGTEAFF
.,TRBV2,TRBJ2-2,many,TGTGCCAGCGCGGAGCTCACCGGGGAGCTGTTTTTT,CASAELTGELFF
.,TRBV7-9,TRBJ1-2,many,TGTGCCAGCAGTTTACACCAACTACAGGGAAACTATGGCTACACCTTC,CASSLHQLQGNYGYTF
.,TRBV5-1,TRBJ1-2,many,TGCGCCAGCAGTTCCCAGGGCAACTATGGCTACACCTTC,CASSSQGNYGYTF
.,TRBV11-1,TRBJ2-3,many,TGTGCCAGCAGCTTAGGATCCAACACAGATACGCAGTATTTT,CASSLGSNTDTQYF
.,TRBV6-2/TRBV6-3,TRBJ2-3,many,TGTGCCAGCACCTACTCTCTCGATACGCAGTATTTT,CASTYSLDTQYF
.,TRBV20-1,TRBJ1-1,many,TGCAGTGCTAGGCAACCATCCGGGGGAAGCACTGAAGCTTTCTTT,CSARQPSGGSTEAFF
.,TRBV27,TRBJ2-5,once,TGTGCCAGCAGTCCTCGGACGCGGGAGACCCAGTACTTC,CASSPRTRETQYF
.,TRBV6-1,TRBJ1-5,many,TGTGCCAGCAGCGAAAGCCTCCAAGTCACTTCCAATCAGCCCCAGCATTTT,CASSESLQVTSNQPQHF